The clone carrying this T cell receptor (beta chain) was seen a handful of times. Terminally differentiated effector memory CD45RA+ cells were excluded by CCR7 positive selection of CD45RO-negative cells. Deletions cut 4 bases from V and 5 bases from J, with 9 bases between. Looked up from germline, CDR1 is MDHEN and CDR2 is SYDVKM. The CDR3 is 12 amino acids. The data derive from a study of shared clonotypes between healthy human individuals. Across the study: The study used three CD4 naive, three CD4 memory, two CD8 naive and one CD8 memory plate per donor.

Clones were sequenced by immunoSEQ multiplex PCR, and TCRdb holds only the in-frame ones, with some missing. The table lists roughly 2 million clones, about 95% of them singletons. Sequencing was performed on naive CD8+ T cells sorted from blood. This TCR was sampled from a man between 18 and 29 years old in good health. This chain connects TRBV28 to TRBJ2-7, with D tentatively TRBD1 (6 bases). CDR3 residues: CASSSQGDEQYF. The CDR3 coding sequence is TGTGCCAGCAGTTCACAGGGCGACGAGCAGTACTTC.